This passage covers 30 T cell receptor beta chains from one sample sequenced in a study of shared clonotypes between healthy human individuals. Clones were sequenced by immunoSEQ multiplex PCR, and TCRdb holds only the in-frame ones, with some missing. The sample includes 2,500,000 or so clones, over 85% of them seen just once. The specimen was naive CD4+ T cells from PBMCs. The subset denotes: CD45RA+ positively selected. These receptors originate from a man aged 18 to 30 in good health. Some clones in this sample may be carry-over from other donors' samples.

V gene TRBV5-5 combines with J gene TRBJ1-4; tentative D call: TRBD1 (5 bases). The CDR3 length is 15 residues. The V gene lost 0 bases and the J gene lost 5 bases, with 11 bases spanning the gap. The germline V gene encodes CDR1 SGHKS and CDR2 YYEKEE (reference sequence). The CDR3 coding sequence is TGTGCCAGCAGCTTGGGAGGGGCGAGAAATGAAAAACTGTTTTTT. The encoded protein is CASSLGGARNEKLFF.

Regarding this clone: This specimen includes other DNA sequences encoding the same CDR3. The chain combines TRBV5-1 with TRBJ1-4; 9 bases fit TRBD1. The CDR3 covers 14 residues. V lost 2 bases to trimming and J lost 8 bases; unmatched junction nucleotides: 4. Germline V gene sequence: CDR1 SGHRS, CDR2 YFSETQ. The CDR3 sequence: CASSLGQGSEKLFF. Here the CDR3 DNA reads TGCGCCAGCAGCTTAGGACAGGGGAGCGAAAAACTGTTTTTT.

The chain joins TRBV30 to TRBJ2-7; no clear D. From germline, CDR1 is GTSNPN and CDR2 SVGIG (reference sequence). The CDR3 spans 13 residues. The V and J ends lost 3 bases and 1 base respectively, with 10 bases between them. The CDR3 here is CAWSRRRSYEQYF. The CDR3 nucleotides read TGTGCCTGGAGCCGACGTCGATCCTACGAGCAGTACTTC.

The V call is TRBV10-3, the J call TRBJ2-3, with TRBD1 identical over 9 bases. CDR3 length: 17 residues. Germline-derived CDR1 and CDR2 are ENHRY and SYGVKD. V was clipped by 7 bases and J by 6 bases; unmatched bases: 17. The CDR3 is CAITARTGASTGDTQYF. CDR3 DNA sequence: TGTGCCATCACCGCCAGGACAGGGGCCTCAACCGGGGATACGCAGTATTTT.

The V and J genes are TRBV19 and TRBJ2-3, with 7 nucleotides matching TRBD2. This CDR3 is built from 15 residues. CDR1 is LNHDA, CDR2 SQIVND, per germline (reference sequence). The trim removed 7 bases at V and 1 base at J, leaving 8 bases unmatched. CDR3 DNA sequence: TGTGCCAGTAAGGGAGGGGCTATTGGCACAGATACGCAGTATTTT. This translates into CASKGGAIGTDTQYF.

The chain is built from TRBV5-4 and TRBJ1-2; D ambiguous. This CDR3 spans 14 amino acids. The germline V and J ends were trimmed by 5 bases and 4 bases, with 15 bases remaining between them. The germline CDR1 and CDR2 sequences are SGHNT and YYREEE (reference sequence). CDR3: CASRPPEKSYGYTF. The CDR3 DNA reads TGTGCCAGCAGGCCACCGGAGAAGTCCTATGGCTACACCTTC.

CDR3 sequence: CASSRQGDKETQYF. CDR3 in DNA: TGTGCCAGCAGCCGTCAGGGGGACAAAGAGACCCAGTACTTC. The V call is TRBV7-9, the J call TRBJ2-5; 7 nucleotides agree with TRBD1. J was trimmed by 3 bases and V by 5 bases; bases with no gene match: 6. Germline V gives CDR1 SEHNR, CDR2 FQNEAQ (reference sequence). CDR3 length: 14 residues.

The chain recombines TRBV10-3 with TRBJ1-2; the D is unclear. The V and J ends lost 4 bases and 2 bases respectively, with 20 bases between them. The germline CDR1 and CDR2 sequences are ENHRY and SYGVKD. This CDR3 region has 17 residues. For the CDR3, the DNA is TGTGCCATCAGTGTCACCGGGTGGTCCAATCCAAACTATGGCTACACCTTC. Translated: CAISVTGWSNPNYGYTF.

This clone has a single count. Other DNA sequences from this sample encode an identical CDR3 as well. V gene TRBV7-9 combines with J gene TRBJ1-5, with D unclear. The CDR3 contains 14 residues. The germline gives CDR1 SEHNR, CDR2 FQNEAQ (reference sequence). The germline V and J ends were trimmed by 0 bases and 4 bases, with 7 bases remaining between them. The CDR3 sequence: CASSLAGRNQPQHF. CDR3 DNA: TGTGCCAGCAGCTTAGCCGGCAGGAATCAGCCCCAGCATTTT.

V gene TRBV11-2 combines with J gene TRBJ2-7; 9 bases align to TRBD2. The CDR3 has 17 amino acids. The junction had 10 bases not matched to a gene; V was cut back by 1 base and J by 3 bases. Germline values: CDR1 SGHAT, CDR2 FQNNGV. The CDR3 region is CASSLGGLADRDYEQYF. The CDR3 DNA reads as TGTGCCAGCAGCTTAGGGGGACTAGCCGACCGCGACTACGAGCAGTACTTC.

The chain uses TRBV19 and TRBJ2-1, with a possible D match to TRBD1 (5 bases). Trimming cost V 3 bases and J 1 base, with 10 bases left between them. Germline V gene sequence: CDR1 LNHDA, CDR2 SQIVND (reference sequence). There are 15 residues in the CDR3. The CDR3 reads CASSMNRWSYNEQFF. The CDR3 coding sequence is TGTGCCAGTAGTATGAACAGGTGGTCCTACAATGAGCAGTTCTTC.

This chain links TRBV13 with TRBJ1-2; D is perhaps TRBD1 (6 bases). Per germline, CDR1 PRHDT and CDR2 FYEKMQ (reference sequence). The CDR3 has 16 residues. Trimming shortened V by 3 bases and J by 1 base, and 15 bases separated the two germline ends. The CDR3 here is CASSFTQGFDNYGYTF. The CDR3 nucleotides are TGTGCCAGCAGCTTCACACAGGGTTTTGATAACTATGGCTACACCTTC.

The gene calls are TRBV6-1 and TRBJ2-3; tentatively, D is TRBD2 (6 bases). Trimming removed 6 bases from V and 0 bases from J, with 10 bases in between. The CDR3 runs 14 residues. Germline V gene data show CDR1 as MNHNS and CDR2 as SASEGT. The CDR3 nucleotides are TGTGCCAGCAGAGCCCGGGAGAGCACAGATACGCAGTATTTT. Its protein product is CASRARESTDTQYF.

This chain connects TRBV11-2 to TRBJ2-1, with 13 positions matching TRBD2. This CDR3 has 16 residues. Germline V gives CDR1 SGHAT, CDR2 FQNNGV. Trimming at V came to 5 bases and at J to 6 bases, leaving 7 bases not matched to a gene. CDR3 sequence: CASSLGTSGTFNEQFF. The CDR3 bases are TGTGCCAGCAGCCTTGGGACTAGCGGGACATTCAATGAGCAGTTCTTC.

The chain uses TRBV4-1 and TRBJ2-7; D tentatively reads TRBD1 or TRBD2 (5 bases each). V shed 0 bases and J shed 0 bases, with 24 bases lying between them. CDR1 and CDR2 from the germline V gene are MGHRA and YSYEKL. The CDR3 spans 20 residues. The CDR3 DNA is TGCGCCAGCAGCCAAGATGTGAGGGGTGACCAGGGACGATTCTCCTACGAGCAGTACTTC. This sequence encodes CASSQDVRGDQGRFSYEQYF.

V usage is TRBV7-2 and J usage is TRBJ1-6; 7 nucleotides align to TRBD1. Germline trimming cut 3 bases from V and 6 bases from J; bases unmatched to any gene: 5. The CDR3 is 15 residues long. Germline values: CDR1 SGHTA, CDR2 FQGNSA. As DNA, the CDR3 is TGTGCCAGCAGCTTTTTAGGGGGCAGTAATTCACCCCTCCACTTT. This encodes CASSFLGGSNSPLHF.

The chain carries TRBV4-2 and TRBJ2-7; 10 nucleotides line up with TRBD2. Trimming cost V 4 bases and J 2 bases; bases outside gene matches: 14. CDR3 length equals 18 residues. Germline-derived CDR1 and CDR2 are LGHNA and YNFKEQ. CDR3 DNA sequence: TGTGCCAGCAGCCGCGCCCGACCGTCTAGCGGGGGCGCCTACGAGCAGTACTTC. Protein product: CASSRARPSSGGAYEQYF.

The chain combines TRBV2 with TRBJ1-1; 7 positions agree with TRBD1. The germline V gene has CDR1 SNHLY and CDR2 FYNNEI. J gave up 6 bases and V 3 bases, and 10 bases lay outside the gene matches. This CDR3 is built from 15 residues. CDR3 in amino acids: CASSDFTTGTAEAFF. CDR3 DNA: TGTGCCAGCAGTGACTTCACGACCGGGACAGCTGAAGCTTTCTTT.

A note on this clone: The identical CDR3 is also encoded by other nucleotide sequences in the sample. The V gene is TRBV4-1, the J gene TRBJ1-2; no definite D call. CDR1 MGHRA and CDR2 YSYEKL come from the germline V gene. This CDR3 is built from 14 residues. V shed 0 bases and J shed 2 bases, with 7 bases lying between them. The CDR3 is CASSQETGNYGYTF. In nucleotides, the CDR3 is TGCGCCAGCAGCCAAGAAACGGGCAACTATGGCTACACCTTC.

The rearrangement joins TRBV7-2 to TRBJ1-4; maybe TRBD1 (6 bases). From germline, CDR1 is SGHTA and CDR2 FQGNSA. CDR3 length: 16 residues. The V end lost 0 bases, the J end lost 7 bases, and 15 bases lay between the germline ends. The CDR3 nucleotides are TGTGCCAGCAGCTTAGCGCTTTGGGGGGGCCGTGAAAAACTGTTTTTT. Translating it yields CASSLALWGGREKLFF.

About this clone itself: Other DNA variants within this sample encode the same CDR3. J is TRBJ2-5 and V is TRBV28; TRBD2 might be the D (5 bases). This CDR3 has 13 amino acids. V lost 8 bases and J 4 bases, leaving 14 bases between the germline ends. Germline V lookup: CDR1 MDHEN, CDR2 SYDVKM. CDR3 sequence: CASRRQGRETQYF. The CDR3 DNA follows: TGTGCCAGCCGTCGGCAAGGGAGAGAGACCCAGTACTTC.

The J gene is TRBJ2-1, the V gene TRBV29-1, with no clear D. Deletions cut 2 bases from V and 8 bases from J, with 19 bases between. The germline V gene has CDR1 SQVTM and CDR2 ANQGSEA. This CDR3 contains 15 residues. CDR3: CSVELARNNLDEQFF. The CDR3 DNA sequence: TGCAGCGTTGAACTCGCTAGGAATAACCTGGATGAGCAGTTCTTC.

The CDR3 loop reads CASSDTATSNSNQPQHF. CDR3 DNA sequence: TGTGCCAGCAGTGACACCGCGACAAGTAATAGCAATCAGCCCCAGCATTTT. The rearrangement links TRBV6-1 to TRBJ1-5, with D hard to call. The V and J ends lost 3 bases and 0 bases respectively, with 15 bases between them. In germline, CDR1 is MNHNS, CDR2 SASEGT. The CDR3 covers 17 residues.

A word on this clone: One end of the junction varies from germline; a read error may be responsible. The V and J genes are TRBV28 and TRBJ1-1; no clear D gene. The CDR3 is made up of 14 amino acids. The germline V gene has CDR1 MDHEN and CDR2 SYDVKM. CDR3 sequence: CASNLRQFNTEAFF. The CDR3 DNA reads as TGTGCCAGCAATTTACGACAATTCAACACTGAAGCTTTCTTT.

The J gene is TRBJ2-7, the V gene TRBV28; D possibly corresponds to TRBD2 (6 bases). CDR3 length: 14 amino acids. Looked up from germline, CDR1 is MDHEN and CDR2 is SYDVKM. The germline V and J ends were trimmed by 5 bases and 6 bases, with 17 bases remaining between them. The CDR3 region has the DNA TGTGCCAGCAGTCTCACTAGCCGGCGTATCGAGCAGTACTTC. Its protein product is CASSLTSRRIEQYF.

The chain's CDR3 is CASSTDGHNTDTQYF. CDR3 sequence (DNA): TGTGCCAGCAGCACAGATGGACATAACACAGATACGCAGTATTTT. V is TRBV9 and J is TRBJ2-3, with D possibly being TRBD1 (5 bases). This CDR3 is 15 amino acids long. The germline gives CDR1 SGDLS, CDR2 YYNGEE. V was trimmed by 4 bases and J by 2 bases, leaving 14 bases between them.

The genes are TRBV5-1 and TRBJ2-7, with D perhaps given as TRBD1 or TRBD2 (6 bases each). This CDR3 has 15 residues. Trimming stripped 4 bases from V and 3 bases from J, with 17 bases between. CDR1 SGHRS and CDR2 YFSETQ come from the germline V gene. In DNA form, the CDR3 reads TGCGCCAGCAGCGCCATAGGAGGGGGTAGCTACGAGCAGTACTTC. As protein: CASSAIGGGSYEQYF.

The V and J genes are TRBV5-1 and TRBJ2-5; D not resolved. V shed 7 bases and J shed 5 bases, with 21 bases lying between them. CDR1 is SGHRS and CDR2 is YFSETQ in the germline V gene. This CDR3 region has 15 residues. CDR3 amino acids: CASCVVPVGAETQYF. The CDR3 DNA is TGCGCCAGCTGTGTCGTACCGGTTGGAGCGGAGACCCAGTACTTC.

This chain joins TRBV27 and TRBJ2-5, with TRBD1 matching 9 bases. CDR1 is MNHEY and CDR2 is SMNVEV in the germline V gene (reference sequence). The CDR3 length is 17 residues. The ends lost 4 bases at V and 4 bases at J; junction bases unmatched: 13. This chain's CDR3 is CASSSPNPLTGGETQYF. As DNA, the CDR3 is TGTGCCAGCAGTTCTCCTAATCCCTTGACAGGGGGAGAGACCCAGTACTTC.

In this sample, this clone turned up a few times. The chain joins TRBV5-4 to TRBJ1-1, with TRBD1 identical over 9 bases. Unmatched junction bases numbered 10, after V lost 2 bases and J lost 5 bases. Germline CDR1 and CDR2: SGHNT and YYREEE (reference sequence). This CDR3 has 16 residues. For the CDR3, the DNA is TGTGCCAGCAGCTTAGGACAGGGGAAAGCGGTGACTGAAGCTTTCTTT. Translating it yields CASSLGQGKAVTEAFF. The full variable domain, completed using reference TRBV5-4 and TRBJ1-1, is ETGVTQSPTHLIKTRGQQVTLRCSSQSGHNTVSWYQQALGQGPQFIFQYYREEENGRGNFPPRFSGLQFPNYSSELNVNALELDDSALYLCASSLGQGKAVTEAFFGQGTRLTVV.